The following is a T cell receptor (beta chain) sequence with its context. The target antigen is unknown. TCR beta VDJ combinations and CDR3 sequences were profiled from genomic DNA. MiXCR, run by TCRdb on the reads, gives a single entry per CDR3 protein. The table records about 58,000 distinct CDR3 sequences, 57% of them present only once. This record comes from a study of CD8+CD57+ T cells in acquired aplastic anemia. With 4 bases removed from V and 9 bases from J, the gap between germline ends came to 18 bases. Germline values: CDR1 MGHDK, CDR2 SYGVNS. The CDR3 extends over 14 amino acids. Points from the study as a whole: Fewer than 35 CD8+ CDR3 sequences occurred in both the patients and the controls. Between patients and controls, CD8+ Simpson's diversity did not vary significantly.

In patients chosen for sequencing, flow cytometry had shown CD8+CD57+ cell expansion. Patients, without exception, had severe acquired aplastic anemia. No patient had been given any therapy when blood was sampled. The receptor's source is a human donor with aplastic anemia. The chain joins TRBV25-1 to TRBJ1-2, with D possibly being TRBD1 (5 bases). The sequencing input was sorted CD4+, CD8+, or CD8+CD57+ T cells (not recorded which) from PBMCs. The CDR3 coding sequence is TGTGCCAGCAGTGCGGACACCCCCCTGAGGCGCTACACCTTC. This translates into CASSADTPLRRYTF.